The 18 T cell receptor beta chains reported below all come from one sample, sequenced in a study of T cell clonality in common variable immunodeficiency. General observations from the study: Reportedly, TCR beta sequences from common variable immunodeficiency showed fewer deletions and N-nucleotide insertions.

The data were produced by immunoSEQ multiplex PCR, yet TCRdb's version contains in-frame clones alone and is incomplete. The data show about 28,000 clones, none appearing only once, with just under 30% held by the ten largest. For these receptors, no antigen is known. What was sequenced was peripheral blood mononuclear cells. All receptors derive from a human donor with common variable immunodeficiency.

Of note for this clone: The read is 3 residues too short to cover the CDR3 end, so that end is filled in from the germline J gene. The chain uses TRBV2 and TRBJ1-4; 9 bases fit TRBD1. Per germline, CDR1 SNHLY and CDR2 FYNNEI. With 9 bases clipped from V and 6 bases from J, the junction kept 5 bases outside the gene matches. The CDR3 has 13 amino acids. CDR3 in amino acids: CARTGTGHEKLFF. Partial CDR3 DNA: TGTGCCAGGACCGGGACAGGGCATGAAAAA.

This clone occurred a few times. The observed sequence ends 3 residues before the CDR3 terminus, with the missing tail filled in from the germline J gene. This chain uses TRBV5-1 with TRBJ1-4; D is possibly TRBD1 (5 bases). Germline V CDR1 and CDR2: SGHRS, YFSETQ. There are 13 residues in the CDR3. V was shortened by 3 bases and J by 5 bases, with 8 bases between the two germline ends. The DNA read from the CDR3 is TGCGCCAGCAGCTCAGGACAAAATGAAAAA. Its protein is CASSSGQNEK. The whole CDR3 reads CASSSGQNEKLFF. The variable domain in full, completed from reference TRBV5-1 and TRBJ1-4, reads KAGVTQTPRYLIKTRGQQVTLSCSPISGHRSVSWYQQTPGQGLQFLFEYFSETQRNKGNFPGRFSGRQFSNSRSEMNVSTLELGDSALYLCASSSGQNEKLFFGSGTQLSVL.

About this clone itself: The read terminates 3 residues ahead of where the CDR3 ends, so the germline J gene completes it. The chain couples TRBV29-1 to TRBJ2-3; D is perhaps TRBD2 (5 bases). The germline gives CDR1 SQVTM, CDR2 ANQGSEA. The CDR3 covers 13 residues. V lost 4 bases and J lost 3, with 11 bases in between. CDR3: CSVGSGWTDTQYF. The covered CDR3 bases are TGCAGCGTTGGGTCGGGGTGGACAGATACG.

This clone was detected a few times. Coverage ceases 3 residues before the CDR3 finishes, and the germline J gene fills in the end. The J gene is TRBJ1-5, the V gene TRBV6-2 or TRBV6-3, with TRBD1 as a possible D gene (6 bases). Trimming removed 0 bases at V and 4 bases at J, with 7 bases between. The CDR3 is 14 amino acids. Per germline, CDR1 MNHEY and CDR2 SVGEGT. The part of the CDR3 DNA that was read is TGTGCCAGCAGTTACTCCGACAGGAATCAGCCC. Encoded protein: CASSYSDRNQP. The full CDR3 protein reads CASSYSDRNQPQHF.

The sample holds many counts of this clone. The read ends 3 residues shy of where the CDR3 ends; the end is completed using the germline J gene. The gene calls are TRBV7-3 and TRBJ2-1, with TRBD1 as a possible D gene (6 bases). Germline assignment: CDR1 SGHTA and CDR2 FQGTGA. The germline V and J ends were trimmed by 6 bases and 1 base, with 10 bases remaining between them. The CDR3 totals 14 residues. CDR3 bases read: TGTGCCAGCAGTCTCAGGGGTTCCTACAATGAG. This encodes CASSLRGSYNE. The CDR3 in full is CASSLRGSYNEQFF.

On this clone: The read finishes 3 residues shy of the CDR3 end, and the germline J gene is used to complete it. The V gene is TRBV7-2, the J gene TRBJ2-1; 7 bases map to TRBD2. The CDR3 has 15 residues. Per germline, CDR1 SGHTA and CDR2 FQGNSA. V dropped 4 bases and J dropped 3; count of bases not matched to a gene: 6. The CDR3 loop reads CASSSVAGRYNEQFF. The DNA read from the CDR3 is TGTGCCAGCAGCTCCGTAGCGGGCCGCTACAATGAG.

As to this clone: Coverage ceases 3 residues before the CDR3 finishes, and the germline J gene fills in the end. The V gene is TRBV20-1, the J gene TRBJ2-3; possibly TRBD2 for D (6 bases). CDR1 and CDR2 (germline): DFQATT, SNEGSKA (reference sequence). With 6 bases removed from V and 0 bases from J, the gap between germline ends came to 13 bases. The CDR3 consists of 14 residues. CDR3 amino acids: CSAHGGASTDTQYF. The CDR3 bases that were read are TGCAGTGCCCACGGGGGTGCTAGCACAGATACG.

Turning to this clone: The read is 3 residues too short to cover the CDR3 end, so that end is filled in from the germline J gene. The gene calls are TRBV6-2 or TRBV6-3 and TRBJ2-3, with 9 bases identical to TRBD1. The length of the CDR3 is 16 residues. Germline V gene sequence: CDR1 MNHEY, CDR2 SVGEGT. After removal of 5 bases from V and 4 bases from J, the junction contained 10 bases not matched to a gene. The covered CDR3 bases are TGTGCCAGCAGTAGCGACAGGGGGTGGCGAGCAGATACG. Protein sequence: CASSSDRGWRADT. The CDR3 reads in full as CASSSDRGWRADTQYF.

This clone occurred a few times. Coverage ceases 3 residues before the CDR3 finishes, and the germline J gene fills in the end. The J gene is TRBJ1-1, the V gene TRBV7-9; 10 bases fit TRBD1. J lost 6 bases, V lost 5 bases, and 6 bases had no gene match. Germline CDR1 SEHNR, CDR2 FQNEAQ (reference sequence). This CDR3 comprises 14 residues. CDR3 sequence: CASSPGTGDPEAFF. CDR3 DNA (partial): TGTGCCAGCAGCCCCGGGACAGGGGACCCTGAA.

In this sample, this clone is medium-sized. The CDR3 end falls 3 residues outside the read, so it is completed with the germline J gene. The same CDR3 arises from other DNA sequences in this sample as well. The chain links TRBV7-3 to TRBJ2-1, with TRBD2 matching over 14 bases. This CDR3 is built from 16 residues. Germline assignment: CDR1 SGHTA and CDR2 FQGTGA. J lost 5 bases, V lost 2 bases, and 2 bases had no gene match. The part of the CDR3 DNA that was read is TGTGCCAGCAGCTTAGGGACTAGCGGGGGACACAATGAG. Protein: CASSLGTSGGHNE. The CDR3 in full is CASSLGTSGGHNEQFF.

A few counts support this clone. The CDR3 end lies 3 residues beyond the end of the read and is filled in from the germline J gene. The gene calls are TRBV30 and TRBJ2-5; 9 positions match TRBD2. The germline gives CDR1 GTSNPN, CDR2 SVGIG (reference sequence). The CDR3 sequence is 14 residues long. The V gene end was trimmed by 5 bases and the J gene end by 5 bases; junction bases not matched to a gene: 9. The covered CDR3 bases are TGTGCCTGGGACAGCGGGGGGCGCTCGGAGACC. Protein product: CAWDSGGRSET. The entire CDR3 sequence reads CAWDSGGRSETQYF.

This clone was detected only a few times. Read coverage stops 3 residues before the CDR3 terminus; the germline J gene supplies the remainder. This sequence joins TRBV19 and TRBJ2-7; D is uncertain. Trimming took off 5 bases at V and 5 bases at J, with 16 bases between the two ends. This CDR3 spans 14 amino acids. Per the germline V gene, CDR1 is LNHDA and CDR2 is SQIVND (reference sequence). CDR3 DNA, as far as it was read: TGTGCCAGTAGTGTTTTGATACAGTCAAACGAG. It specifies CASSVLIQSNE. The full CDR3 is CASSVLIQSNEQYF.

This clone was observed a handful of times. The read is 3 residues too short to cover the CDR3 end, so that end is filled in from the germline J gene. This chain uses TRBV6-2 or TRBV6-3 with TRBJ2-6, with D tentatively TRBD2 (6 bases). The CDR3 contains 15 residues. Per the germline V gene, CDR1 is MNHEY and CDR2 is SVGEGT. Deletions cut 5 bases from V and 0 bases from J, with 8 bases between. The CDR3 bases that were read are TGTGCCAGCAGTGCGGGGTCCTCTGGGGCCAACGTC. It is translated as CASSAGSSGANV. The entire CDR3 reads CASSAGSSGANVLTF.

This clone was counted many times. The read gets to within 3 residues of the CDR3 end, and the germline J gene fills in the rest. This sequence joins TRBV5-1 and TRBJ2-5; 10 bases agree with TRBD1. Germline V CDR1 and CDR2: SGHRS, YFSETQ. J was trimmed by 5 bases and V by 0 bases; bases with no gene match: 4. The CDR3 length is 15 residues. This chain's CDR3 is CASSLGTGGMETQYF. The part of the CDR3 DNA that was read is TGCGCCAGCAGCTTGGGGACAGGGGGGATGGAGACC.

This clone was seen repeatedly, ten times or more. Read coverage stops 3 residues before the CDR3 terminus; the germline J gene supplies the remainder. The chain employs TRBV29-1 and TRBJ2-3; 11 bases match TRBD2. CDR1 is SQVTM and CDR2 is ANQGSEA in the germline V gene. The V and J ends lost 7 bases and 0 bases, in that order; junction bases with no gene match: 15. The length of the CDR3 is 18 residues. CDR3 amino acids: CSANGGLAVSVSTDTQYF. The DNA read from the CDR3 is TGCAGCGCCAACGGGGGACTAGCGGTGAGTGTGAGCACAGATACG.

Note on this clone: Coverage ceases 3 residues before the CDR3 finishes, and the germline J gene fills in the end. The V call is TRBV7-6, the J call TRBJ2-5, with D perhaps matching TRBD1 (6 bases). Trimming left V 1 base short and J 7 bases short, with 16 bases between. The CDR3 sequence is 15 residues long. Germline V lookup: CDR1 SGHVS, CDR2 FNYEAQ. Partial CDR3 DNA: TGTGCCAGCAGCTTAGAATTTCTCGTAGGGGGGACC. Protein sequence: CASSLEFLVGGT. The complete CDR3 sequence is CASSLEFLVGGTQYF.

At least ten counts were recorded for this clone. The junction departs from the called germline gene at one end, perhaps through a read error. CDR3 DNA (partial): TGTGCCAGCAGCCTAGCGGGGGGAGACACCGGGGAG. Its protein is CASSLAGGDTGE. From start to end, the CDR3 is CASSLAGGDTGELFF. V usage is TRBV7-9 and J usage is TRBJ2-2, with 11 bases identical to TRBD2. The sequence runs out 3 residues before the end of the CDR3; the remainder is reconstructed from the germline J gene. Germline CDR1 reads SEHNR; CDR2 reads FQNEAQ (reference sequence). The CDR3 is 15 amino acids.

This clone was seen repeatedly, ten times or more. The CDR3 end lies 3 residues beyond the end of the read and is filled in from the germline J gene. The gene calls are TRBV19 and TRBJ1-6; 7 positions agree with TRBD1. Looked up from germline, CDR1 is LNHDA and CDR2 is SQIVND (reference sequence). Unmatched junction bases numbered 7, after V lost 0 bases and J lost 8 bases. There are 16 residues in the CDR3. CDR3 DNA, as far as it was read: TGTGCCAGTAGTATAGAGGGGGCAGGGGGTGATTCACCC. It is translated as CASSIEGAGGDSP. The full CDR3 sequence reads CASSIEGAGGDSPLHF.